This TCR beta chain came from a study of beta chain features in type 1 diabetes. Study summary: Patients looked much like healthy donors when it came to age, gender and cell yields. General study findings and limits: Patients with type 1 diabetes showed fewer VDJ junction insertions and more deletions. cDNA-based reads could over-represent cells with high TCR expression.

Trimming removed 10 bases from V and 5 bases from J, with 14 bases in between. Per germline, CDR1 MNHNY and CDR2 SVGAGI (reference sequence). There are 12 residues in the CDR3. About this clone: Its target is not known.

Expressed TCRB transcripts were sequenced because the isolated RNA had all been reverse transcribed beforehand. Data came from immunoSEQ multiplex PCR; TCRdb stores just in-frame clones and leaves some out. The sample records hundreds of thousands of clones, 15% to 20% being singletons. This TCR was recovered from a woman aged 18-29 years in good health. The specimen sequenced was naive CD4+ T cells from blood. J is TRBJ2-5 and V is TRBV6-6; D may be TRBD2 (5 bases). CDR3 protein: CAINSGGETQYF. The CDR3 DNA follows: TGTGCCATCAACAGCGGTGGGGAGACCCAGTACTTC.